Shown below are 4 T cell receptor beta chains from a single sample sequenced in a study of T cell clonality in common variable immunodeficiency. No antigen is known for these receptors. Study-wide findings and caveats: Fewer deletions and N-nucleotide insertions were reportedly seen in common variable immunodeficiency TCR beta sequences.

The repertoire was sequenced with immunoSEQ multiplex PCR; TCRdb's copy has only in-frame clones and lacks some. The profile covers about 34,000 clones, none occurring a single time. The sequenced sample consisted of peripheral blood mononuclear cells. The source of these receptors is a human donor with common variable immunodeficiency.

Regarding this clone: The missing CDR3 end, 3 residues past where the read stops, is filled in from the germline J gene. The chain employs TRBV5-1 and TRBJ2-5, with a weak D call TRBD2 (5 bases). Trimming removed 0 bases from V and 5 bases from J, with 17 bases in between. CDR3 length: 16 residues. Germline-derived CDR1 and CDR2 are SGHRS and YFSETQ. CDR3 region: CASSLEGRELAETQYF. CDR3 DNA (partial): TGCGCCAGCAGCTTGGAGGGTAGGGAGTTAGCGGAGACC.

This clone was picked up many times. The read terminates 3 residues ahead of where the CDR3 ends, so the germline J gene completes it. The J gene is TRBJ1-2, the V gene TRBV18; TRBD1 aligns across 8 bases. CDR1 and CDR2 (germline): KGHSH, LQKENI. The CDR3 consists of 15 residues. With 2 bases clipped from V and 6 bases from J, the junction kept 8 bases outside the gene matches. The CDR3 sequence is CASSPYLQGAHGYTF. CDR3 DNA, as far as it was read: TGTGCCAGCTCACCATATCTGCAGGGGGCACATGGC.

In this sample, this clone turned up a few times. The sequenced fragment ends 3 residues before the CDR3 boundary, so the rest is inferred from the germline J gene. The chain links TRBV11-2 to TRBJ2-7, with no clear D. The CDR3 is 13 amino acids. Trimming took off 5 bases at V and 4 bases at J, with 12 bases between the two ends. Germline CDR1 SGHAT, CDR2 FQNNGV. The sequenced CDR3 bases are TGTGCCAGCAGCCCACAATTGGTGTACGAG. Translation: CASSPQLVYE. The entire CDR3 protein reads CASSPQLVYEQYF.

This clone was detected many times. The DNA ends 3 residues before the CDR3 does, and the rest of the CDR3 is filled in from the germline J gene. V is TRBV30 and J is TRBJ1-1; D is uncertain. From germline, CDR1 is GTSNPN and CDR2 SVGIG (reference sequence). The ends were cut back, 0 bases at V and 1 base at J, with 3 bases in the middle. This CDR3 region has 12 residues. CDR3: CAWSVSNTEAFF. The CDR3 DNA, read in part, is TGTGCCTGGAGTGTCTCGAACACTGAA.